Presented here are 15 T cell receptor beta chains from one specimen sequenced in a study of T cells after yellow fever vaccination. TCRdb re-derived calls from the 5' RACE reads in MiXCR, one entry per CDR3 protein. The table shows fewer than 650,000 distinct CDR3 sequences, with 21% occurring only once. This material consisted of PBMCs, taken less than 25 days after the first yellow fever vaccination. These receptors were collected from a young man who received the YFV17D yellow fever vaccine.

The chain carries TRBV6-1 and TRBJ2-3, with 10 bases identical to TRBD2. The CDR3 is made up of 14 amino acids. With V trimmed by 6 bases and J by 6 bases, 6 bases remained unmatched. CDR1 is MNHNS, CDR2 SASEGT, per germline. CDR3 DNA sequence: TGTGCCAGCAGCCTGGGACTAGCGTGGGATACGCAGTATTTT. Translated: CASSLGLAWDTQYF.

A few counts support this clonotype. The V call is TRBV5-1, the J call TRBJ2-3, with D perhaps being TRBD1 or TRBD2 (5 bases each). Trimming took 5 bases from V and 4 from J, leaving 20 bases between them. The CDR3 runs 16 residues. CDR1 SGHRS and CDR2 YFSETQ come from the germline V gene. The CDR3 loop reads CASRRGDGGVADTQYF. CDR3 nucleotide sequence: TGCGCCAGCAGGCGAGGGGACGGAGGCGTCGCAGATACGCAGTATTTT.

The sample holds a few counts of this clonotype. CDR3 amino acids: CASSNRPASYEQYV. Written as DNA, the CDR3 is TGTGCCAGCAGCAACCGACCGGCCTCCTACGAGCAGTACGTC. The chain has TRBV11-2 and TRBJ2-7; D remains unclear. With 5 bases removed from V and 0 bases from J, the gap between germline ends came to 11 bases. This CDR3 contains 14 residues. CDR1 and CDR2 (germline): SGHAT, FQNNGV.

This clonotype was observed a few times. The chain carries TRBV20-1 and TRBJ1-5, with unresolved D. CDR3 length equals 14 residues. V lost 3 bases, J lost 2 bases, and 11 bases lay in between. The germline CDR1 and CDR2 sequences are DFQATT and SNEGSKA (reference sequence). Here the CDR3 reads CSASTRRGNQPQHF. CDR3 nucleotide sequence: TGCAGTGCTAGCACACGACGGGGCAATCAGCCCCAGCATTTT.

V is TRBV6-2 or TRBV6-3 and J is TRBJ1-1; D unresolved. Germline CDR1 MNHEY, CDR2 SVGEGT. The CDR3 extends over 14 amino acids. Trimming left V 2 bases short and J 6 bases short, with 13 bases between. The CDR3: CASSYQTGFAEAFF. The CDR3 nucleotides are TGTGCCAGCAGTTACCAAACGGGGTTCGCTGAAGCTTTCTTT.

This clonotype was observed a few times. CDR3 DNA: TGTGCCAGCAGAGACAGCGGGGGGCGCACAGATACGCAGTATTTT. Translation: CASRDSGGRTDTQYF. This chain uses TRBV6-2 or TRBV6-3 with TRBJ2-3, with TRBD2 identical over 9 bases. Germline lookup yields CDR1 MNHEY and CDR2 SVGEGT. The V and J ends lost 6 bases and 1 base, in that order; junction bases with no gene match: 5. The CDR3 sequence is 15 residues long.

The chain carries TRBV18 and TRBJ1-5, with 9 bases fitting TRBD1. The CDR3 loop spans 15 amino acids. Germline-derived CDR1 and CDR2 are KGHSH and LQKENI. J was trimmed by 6 bases and V by 2 bases; bases with no gene match: 5. The DNA for the CDR3 is TGTGCCAGCTCACCATCAGTGACAGGGGGTCAGCCCCAGCATTTT. It encodes CASSPSVTGGQPQHF.

This clonotype occurred a few times. One end of the junction does not line up with germline, which may come from a read error. The chain couples TRBV18 to TRBJ2-5, with D hard to call. There are 14 residues in the CDR3. Germline values: CDR1 KGHSH, CDR2 LQKENI. CDR3 sequence reads: CASTPRSIQETQYF. The CDR3 bases are TGTGCCAGCACACCACGTAGCATACAAGAGACCCAGTACTTC.

This clonotype was counted a few times. The chain has TRBV14 and TRBJ2-2; D is unresolved. Trimming removed 2 bases at V and 4 bases at J, with 8 bases between. Germline loops: CDR1 SGHDN, CDR2 FVKESK. The CDR3 has 14 residues. The CDR3: CASSQSVVTGELFF. Written as DNA, the CDR3 is TGTGCCAGCAGCCAATCGGTTGTCACCGGGGAGCTGTTTTTT. Complete variable domain (other parts from reference TRBV14 and TRBJ2-2): EAGVTQFPSHSVIEKGQTVTLRCDPISGHDNLYWYRRVMGKEIKFLLHFVKESKQDESGMPNNRFLAERTGGTYSTLKVQPAELEDSGVYFCASSQSVVTGELFFGEGSRLTVL.

This clonotype has more than one count but fewer than ten. The chain combines TRBV5-1 with TRBJ1-5; TRBD1 matches 12 bases. V gave up 4 bases and J gave up 9 bases; unmatched junction bases: 11. This CDR3 region has 16 residues. CDR1 is SGHRS, CDR2 YFSETQ, per germline. The CDR3 loop reads CASSLEGGTGGLPQHF. The CDR3 DNA reads as TGCGCCAGCAGCCTTGAGGGGGGGACAGGGGGCTTGCCCCAGCATTTT.

The chain combines TRBV10-3 with TRBJ2-1; 11 bases are shared with TRBD2. The CDR3 is 15 residues long. The V gene's germline CDR1 is ENHRY and CDR2 SYGVKD. V lost 3 bases and J lost 9; bases outside the gene matches: 7. CDR3 in DNA: TGTGCCATCAGTGAAGGTAGCGGGGGGGCCGGTGAGCAGTTCTTC. Residues: CAISEGSGGAGEQFF.

This chain connects TRBV6-5 to TRBJ2-2, with 9 nucleotides matching TRBD1. Per germline, CDR1 MNHEY and CDR2 SVGAGI. This CDR3 is built from 18 residues. V lost 0 bases, J lost 1 base, and 6 bases stayed unmatched. CDR3 sequence reads: CASSYSGQGRGNTGELFF. For the CDR3, the DNA is TGTGCCAGCAGTTACTCAGGACAGGGGAGGGGGAACACCGGGGAGCTGTTTTTT.

The chain carries TRBV20-1 and TRBJ1-5, with D possibly being TRBD1 (6 bases). V lost 2 bases and J lost 4, with 12 bases in between. The CDR3 totals 14 residues. Per the germline V gene, CDR1 is DFQATT and CDR2 is SNEGSKA (reference sequence). DNA of the CDR3: TGCAGTGCTAGACCCGGGGGGCAGAATCAGCCCCAGCATTTT. Its translation: CSARPGGQNQPQHF.

V usage is TRBV20-1 and J usage is TRBJ1-2, with no clear D. Germline V CDR1 and CDR2: DFQATT, SNEGSKA (reference sequence). The CDR3 extends over 14 amino acids. The germline V and J ends were trimmed by 1 base and 0 bases, with 9 bases remaining between them. Written as DNA, the CDR3 is TGCAGTGCTAGAGGCCCGGCGGCTAACTATGGCTACACCTTC. This sequence encodes CSARGPAANYGYTF.

This chain links TRBV5-1 with TRBJ2-1; 12 nucleotides align to TRBD2. This CDR3 contains 19 residues. V was clipped by 1 base and J by 0 bases; unmatched bases: 8. Germline V CDR1 and CDR2: SGHRS, YFSETQ. The CDR3 DNA reads TGCGCCAGCAGCTTGAGTGGGACTAGCGGGCCCAGCTCCTACAATGAGCAGTTCTTC. This sequence encodes CASSLSGTSGPSSYNEQFF.